This T cell receptor beta chain was observed in a study of cytomegalovirus exposure and HLA in healthy donors. Whole-study findings and limits: Rates of TCR association differed by HLA locus in a later analysis, with DRB1 highest and HLA-C lowest. The productive fraction for most TCR beta V segments was about 87% or about 30% in an earlier analysis. Sequencing had likely introduced a cluster of highly shared sequence variants as an artifact.

It was with 60 Vbeta and 13 Jbeta primers that the PCR ran. Original processing notes: Later analysis identified some 80 million unique TCR beta chains, about 10 million shared. Method: immunoSEQ multiplex PCR; TCRdb's copy keeps in-frame clones and lacks some. V and J calls and clone size follow that table, whereas D and trimming were derived from the DNA. The sample consists of 42,000 or so clones, 40% to 60% of them appearing once. Details on this clone: Its antigen is still unknown.

The germline CDR1 and CDR2 sequences are SGHTS and YDEGEE. The CDR3 contains 15 residues. Trimming took off 2 bases at V and 7 bases at J, with 13 bases between the two ends. The receptor's source is a human donor in good health. The rearrangement uses TRBV5-8 and TRBJ1-6, with D hard to call. The sample consisted of PBMCs. DNA for the CDR3: TGTGCCAGCAGCTTCGGGAGATTGGAAAATTCACCCCTCCACTTT. Its protein product is CASSFGRLENSPLHF. Drawing the rest from reference TRBV5-8 and TRBJ1-6, the complete variable domain is EAGVTQSPTHLIKTRGQQATLRCSPISGHTSVYWYQQALGLGLQFLLWYDEGEERNRGNFPPRFSGRQFPNYSSELNVNALELEDSALYLCASSFGRLENSPLHFGNGTRLTVT.